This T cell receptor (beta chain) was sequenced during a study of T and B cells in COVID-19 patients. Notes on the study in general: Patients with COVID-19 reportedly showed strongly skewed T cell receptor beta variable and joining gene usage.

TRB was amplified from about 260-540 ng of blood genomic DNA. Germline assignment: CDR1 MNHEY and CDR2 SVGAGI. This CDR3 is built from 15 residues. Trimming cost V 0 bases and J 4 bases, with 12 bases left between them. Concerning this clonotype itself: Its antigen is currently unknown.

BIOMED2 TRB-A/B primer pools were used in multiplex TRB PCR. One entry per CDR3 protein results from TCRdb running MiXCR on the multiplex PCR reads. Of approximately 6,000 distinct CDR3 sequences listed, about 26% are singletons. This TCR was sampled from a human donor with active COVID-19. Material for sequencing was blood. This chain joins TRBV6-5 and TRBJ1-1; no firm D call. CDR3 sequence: CASSYSLHRGTEAFF. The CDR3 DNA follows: TGTGCCAGCAGTTACTCTCTGCACCGGGGCACTGAAGCTTTCTTT.